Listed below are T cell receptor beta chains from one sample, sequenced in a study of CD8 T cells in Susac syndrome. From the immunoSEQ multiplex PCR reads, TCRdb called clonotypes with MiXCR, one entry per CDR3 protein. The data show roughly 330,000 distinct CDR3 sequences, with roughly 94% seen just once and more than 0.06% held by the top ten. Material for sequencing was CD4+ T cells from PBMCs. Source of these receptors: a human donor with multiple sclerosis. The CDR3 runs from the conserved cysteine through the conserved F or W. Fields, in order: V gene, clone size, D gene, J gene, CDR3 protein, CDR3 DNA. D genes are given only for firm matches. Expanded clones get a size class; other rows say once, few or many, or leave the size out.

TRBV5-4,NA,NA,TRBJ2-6,CASSFDQSGANVLTF,TGTGCCAGCAGCTTCGACCAATCTGGGGCCAACGTCCTGACTTTC
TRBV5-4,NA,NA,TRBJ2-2,CASSPGMGAVNTGELFF,TGTGCCAGCAGCCCCGGGATGGGGGCTGTGAACACCGGGGAGCTGTTTTTT
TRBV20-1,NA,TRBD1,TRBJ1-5,CSATDRGQQPQHF,TGCAGTGCTACAGACAGGGGACAACAGCCCCAGCATTTT
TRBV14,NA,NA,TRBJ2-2,CASSQVYGGTGELFF,TGTGCCAGCAGCCAAGTATACGGGGGCACCGGGGAGCTGTTTTTT
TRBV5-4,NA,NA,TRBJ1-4,CASSLFGGGKLFF,TGTGCCAGCAGCTTGTTCGGAGGAGGAAAACTGTTTTTT
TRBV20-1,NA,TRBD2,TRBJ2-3,CSSPTSPDTQYF,TGCAGTTCTCCGACTAGCCCAGATACGCAGTATTTT
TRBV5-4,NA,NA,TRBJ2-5,CASRTDMGQETQYF,TGTGCCAGCAGGACGGACATGGGACAAGAGACCCAGTACTTC
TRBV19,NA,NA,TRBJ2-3,CASSSGGTDTQYF,TGTGCCAGTAGTTCAGGTGGCACAGATACGCAGTATTTT
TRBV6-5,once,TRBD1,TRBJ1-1,CASSWQGVGNTEAFF,TGTGCCAGCAGTTGGCAGGGGGTAGGAAACACTGAAGCTTTCTTT
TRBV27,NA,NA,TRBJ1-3,CASSFSVRGYTIYF,TGTGCCAGCAGTTTCTCCGTTCGGGGGTACACCATATATTTT
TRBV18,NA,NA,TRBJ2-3,CASSPGPGLTDTQYF,TGTGCCAGCTCACCAGGTCCGGGGCTCACAGATACGCAGTATTTT
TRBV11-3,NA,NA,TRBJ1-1,CASSLGGAGSNTEAFF,TGTGCCAGCAGCTTAGGGGGGGCAGGGTCGAACACTGAAGCTTTCTTT
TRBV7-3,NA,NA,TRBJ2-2,CASSTPTNTGELFF,TGTGCCAGCAGCACACCTACAAACACCGGGGAGCTGTTTTTT
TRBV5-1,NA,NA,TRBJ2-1,CASASRASYNEQFF,TGCGCCAGCGCTTCTAGGGCATCCTACAATGAGCAGTTCTTC
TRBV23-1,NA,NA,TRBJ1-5,CASSLRWQVYQPQHF,TGCGCCAGCAGCCTGCGGTGGCAGGTCTATCAGCCCCAGCATTTT
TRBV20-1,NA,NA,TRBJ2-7,CSARRDFASQQYF,TGCAGTGCTAGAAGGGACTTCGCCTCGCAGCAGTACTTC
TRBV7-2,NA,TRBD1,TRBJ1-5,CASSEQGGIQPQHF,TGTGCCAGCAGCGAACAGGGGGGGATTCAGCCCCAGCATTTT
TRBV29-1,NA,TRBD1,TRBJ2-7,CSVIRDRSYEQYF,TGCAGCGTCATCCGGGACAGGTCCTACGAGCAGTACTTC
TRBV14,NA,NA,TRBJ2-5,CASSQGWGETQYF,TGTGCCAGCAGCCAAGGTTGGGGAGAGACCCAGTACTTC
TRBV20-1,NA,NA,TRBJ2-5,CSARDFPGAQYF,TGCAGTGCCCGGGACTTCCCAGGGGCCCAGTACTTC
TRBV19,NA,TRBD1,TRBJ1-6,CASSQGQGTGSPLHF,TGTGCCAGTAGCCAGGGACAGGGGACGGGATCACCCCTCCACTTT
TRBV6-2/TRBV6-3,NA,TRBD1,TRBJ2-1,CASSIRDRAVNEQFF,TGTGCCAGCAGCATCAGGGACAGGGCCGTAAATGAGCAGTTCTTC
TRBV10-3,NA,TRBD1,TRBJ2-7,CAISEPRNRGVLSYEQYF,TGTGCCATCAGTGAGCCCCGAAACAGGGGGGTCCTCTCCTACGAGCAGTACTTC
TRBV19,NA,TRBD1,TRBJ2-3,CASSPGTGGVGTQYF,TGTGCCAGTAGTCCCGGGACAGGGGGCGTAGGTACGCAGTATTTT
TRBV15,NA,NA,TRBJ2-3,CATSRDTPSPYSTDTQYF,TGTGCCACCAGCAGAGATACCCCCTCGCCGTATAGCACAGATACGCAGTATTTT
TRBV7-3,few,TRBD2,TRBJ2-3,CASSLDSGSTDTQYF,TGTGCCAGCAGCTTAGATAGCGGGAGCACAGATACGCAGTATTTT
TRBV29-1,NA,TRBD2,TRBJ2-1,CSVVPLAGAGYNEQFF,TGCAGCGTTGTTCCTTTAGCGGGAGCGGGGTACAATGAGCAGTTCTTC
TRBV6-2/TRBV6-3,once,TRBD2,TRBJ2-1,CASTLAGAYNEQFF,TGTGCCAGCACCCTAGCGGGAGCGTACAATGAGCAGTTCTTC
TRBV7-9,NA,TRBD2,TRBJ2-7,CASTRGDYEQYF,TGTGCCAGCACCCGGGGGGACTACGAGCAGTACTTC
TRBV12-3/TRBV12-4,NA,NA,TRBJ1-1,CASHRDGFTEAFF,TGTGCCAGCCACAGGGACGGGTTCACTGAAGCTTTCTTT
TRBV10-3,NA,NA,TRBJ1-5,CAISDWGESQPQHF,TGTGCCATCAGTGACTGGGGGGAGAGTCAGCCCCAGCATTTT
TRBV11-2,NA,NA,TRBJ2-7,CASSLDSQGTYEQYF,TGTGCCAGCAGCTTAGATTCCCAGGGGACCTACGAGCAGTACTTC
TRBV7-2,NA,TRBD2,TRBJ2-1,CASSTQSGGAKGEQFF,TGTGCCAGCAGCACCCAAAGCGGGGGGGCCAAGGGTGAGCAGTTCTTC
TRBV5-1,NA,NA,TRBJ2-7,CASSLVQGYEQYF,TGCGCCAGCAGCTTGGTCCAAGGCTACGAGCAGTACTTC
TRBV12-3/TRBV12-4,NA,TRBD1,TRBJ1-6,CASSSGGRYNSPLHF,TGTGCCAGCAGTTCAGGGGGCCGGTATAATTCACCCCTCCACTTT
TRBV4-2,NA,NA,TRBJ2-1,CASSQPGPGRNEQFF,TGTGCCAGCAGCCAGCCGGGACCGGGAAGGAATGAGCAGTTCTTC
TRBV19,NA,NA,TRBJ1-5,CASSIGDDRNQPQHF,TGTGCCAGTAGTATTGGGGACGACCGCAATCAGCCCCAGCATTTT
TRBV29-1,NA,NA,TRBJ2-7,CSPGKGRIEMSPSYEQYF,TGCAGCCCTGGGAAGGGCAGGATAGAAATGAGTCCTTCCTACGAGCAGTACTTC
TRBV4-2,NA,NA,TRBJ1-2,CASSRPIGGNTYGYTF,TGTGCCAGCAGCCGACCGATTGGGGGTAATACCTATGGCTACACCTTC
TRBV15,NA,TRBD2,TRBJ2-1,CATSGPAGGAYNEQFF,TGTGCCACCAGCGGGCCAGCGGGAGGTGCCTACAATGAGCAGTTCTTC
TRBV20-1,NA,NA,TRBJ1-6,CSVSTGLNSPLHF,TGCAGTGTCTCCACAGGCTTAAATTCACCCCTCCACTTT
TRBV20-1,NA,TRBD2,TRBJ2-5,CSARDLGGQETQYF,TGCAGTGCTAGAGACCTGGGGGGGCAAGAGACCCAGTACTTC
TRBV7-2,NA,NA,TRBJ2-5,CASAGGGVETQYF,TGTGCCAGCGCAGGGGGAGGGGTGGAGACCCAGTACTTC
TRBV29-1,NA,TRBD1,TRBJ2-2,CSVRDRGHTGELFF,TGCAGCGTCAGGGACAGGGGGCACACCGGGGAGCTGTTTTTT
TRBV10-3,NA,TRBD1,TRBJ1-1,CAIGTALNTEAFF,TGTGCCATCGGGACAGCCCTGAACACTGAAGCTTTCTTT
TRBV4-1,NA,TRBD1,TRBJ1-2,CASSRVRQGSYGYTF,TGCGCCAGCAGCCGAGTCCGACAGGGCTCCTATGGCTACACCTTC
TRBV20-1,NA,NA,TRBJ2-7,CSASRRRSSYEQYF,TGCAGTGCTAGCCGCAGGCGTAGCTCCTACGAGCAGTACTTC
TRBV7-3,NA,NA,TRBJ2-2,CASSPFPLANTGELFF,TGTGCCAGCAGCCCGTTCCCCCTAGCGAACACCGGGGAGCTGTTTTTT
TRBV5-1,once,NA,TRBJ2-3,CASSPQSGTDTQYF,TGCGCCAGCAGCCCGCAGAGCGGCACAGATACGCAGTATTTT
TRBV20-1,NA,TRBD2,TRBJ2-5,CSARRGGETQYF,TGCAGTGCTCGACGGGGAGGGGAGACCCAGTACTTC
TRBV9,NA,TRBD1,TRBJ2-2,CASSVNRGINGELFF,TGTGCCAGCAGCGTCAACAGGGGGATCAACGGGGAGCTGTTTTTT
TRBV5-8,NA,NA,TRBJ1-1,CASSGRSGNTEAFF,TGTGCCAGCAGCGGTCGTTCAGGGAACACTGAAGCTTTCTTT
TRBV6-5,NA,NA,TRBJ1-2,CASSYSGGANGYTF,TGTGCCAGCAGTTACTCGGGGGGCGCGAATGGCTACACCTTC
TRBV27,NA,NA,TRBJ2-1,CASSSSRGAHNEQFF,TGTGCCAGCAGTTCTTCCCGGGGGGCACACAATGAGCAGTTCTTC
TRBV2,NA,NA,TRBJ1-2,CASSEISEGYTF,TGTGCCAGCAGTGAGATCTCAGAGGGCTACACCTTC
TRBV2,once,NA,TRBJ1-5,CASRIGLPPGAQHF,TGTGCCAGCAGGATCGGGCTACCACCCGGAGCCCAGCATTTT
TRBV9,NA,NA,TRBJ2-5,CASSVGRAGTQYF,TGTGCCAGCAGCGTAGGCCGAGCGGGGACCCAGTACTTC